This TCR beta chain came from a study of T cell repertoires in cytomegalovirus infection. Overall study context: It was the public TCR beta signatures that indicated both CMV infection and matching HLA type.

TCRdb passed the reads through MiXCR, listing each CDR3 protein once. The sample lists 250,000 to 300,000 distinct CDR3 sequences; about 18% were seen once. This CDR3 is 16 amino acids long. In germline, CDR1 is MDHEN, CDR2 SYDVKM. Trimming removed 2 bases at V and 0 bases at J, with 14 bases between. Regarding this clonotype: Its specificity is unknown.

Findings and limits, study-wide: Carriage of CMV together with the relevant HLA was identifiable through cumulative public TCR beta family frequency. It was HLA-C-restricted CMV-specific TCR beta clonotypes that dominated the response ex vivo.

The sequence was collected from a human donor in good health (CMV status not recorded). Some clones in this sample may be carry-over from other donors' samples. The V gene is TRBV28, the J gene TRBJ2-7; D perhaps matches TRBD2 (5 bases). Sequenced input: CD8+ T cells from PBMCs. Here the CDR3 reads CASSLIAGGSSYEQYF. The CDR3 coding sequence is TGTGCCAGCAGTTTAATTGCGGGTGGGAGCTCCTACGAGCAGTACTTC.